The 4 T cell receptor beta chains below come from one sample, sequenced in a study of blood T cell repertoires in COVID-19. Assay used: immunoSEQ multiplex PCR; TCRdb lists only in-frame clones, some missing. The sample has roughly 440,000 clones, 70% to 90% seen once. The specimen was peripheral blood. Receptors were obtained from a woman aged 45-65 years with COVID-19, enrolled during active disease.

The sample holds one count of this clone. Other DNA sequences in this sample translate to the same CDR3. The CDR3 region is CASSLGSYNEQFF. The CDR3 nucleotides are TGTGCCAGCAGTTTGGGCAGCTACAATGAGCAGTTCTTC. The chain joins TRBV12-3 or TRBV12-4 to TRBJ2-1; D gene unclear. Trimming removed 3 bases from V and 3 bases from J, with 6 bases in between. This CDR3 comprises 13 residues.

This clone has a single count. The chain employs TRBV6-5 and TRBJ2-3; 10 bases align to TRBD1. The germline gives CDR1 MNHEY, CDR2 SVGAGI. This CDR3 is 15 amino acids long. The ends lost 5 bases at V and 2 bases at J; junction bases unmatched: 4. The CDR3 here is CASSRQGAYTDTQYF. Here the CDR3 DNA reads TGTGCCAGCAGTCGACAGGGGGCCTACACAGATACGCAGTATTTT.

The rearrangement uses TRBV6-5 and TRBJ1-2, with D perhaps matching TRBD1 (6 bases). There are 13 residues in the CDR3. Per germline, CDR1 MNHEY and CDR2 SVGAGI. The germline V and J ends were trimmed by 6 bases and 7 bases, with 15 bases remaining between them. This CDR3 reads CASRRDTGGGYTF. CDR3 in DNA: TGTGCCAGCAGGAGGGACACCGGCGGTGGCTACACCTTC.

This chain connects TRBV2 to TRBJ1-1; no definite D call. The CDR3 runs to 14 residues. The V and J ends lost 2 bases and 1 base respectively, with 8 bases between them. From germline, CDR1 is SNHLY and CDR2 FYNNEI. CDR3 loop: CASSESVPNTEAFF. The CDR3 nucleotides read TGTGCCAGCAGTGAATCGGTCCCGAACACTGAAGCTTTCTTT.